The 18 T cell receptor beta chains listed next were all sequenced from one sample in a study of blood T cell repertoires in COVID-19. Assay used: immunoSEQ multiplex PCR; TCRdb lists only in-frame clones, some missing. The repertoire consists of about 120,000 clones, with roughly 80% occurring once and the leading ten covering over 6.5%. Sequencing used peripheral blood. These receptors were obtained from a human donor in a cohort sampled during active COVID-19.

The gene calls are TRBV27 and TRBJ2-7, with TRBD2 matching 14 bases. Trimming took 8 bases from V and 3 from J; bases not matched to a gene: 0. Germline lookup yields CDR1 MNHEY and CDR2 SMNVEV (reference sequence). The CDR3 length is 13 residues. The CDR3 nucleotides read TGTGCCAGCGGACTAGCGGGAGGCTACGAGCAGTACTTC. Its protein product is CASGLAGGYEQYF.

The J gene is TRBJ2-7, the V gene TRBV4-1; D unclear. CDR3 length equals 14 residues. V dropped 1 base and J dropped 5 bases, with 12 bases sitting between them. Germline V lookup: CDR1 MGHRA, CDR2 YSYEKL. CDR3 in amino acids: CASSQGSGIHEQYF. The CDR3 bases are TGCGCCAGCAGCCAAGGTTCAGGTATCCACGAGCAGTACTTC.

The gene calls are TRBV5-8 and TRBJ2-7; TRBD2 matches 8 bases. Germline loops: CDR1 SGHTS, CDR2 YDEGEE. The trim removed 6 bases at V and 5 bases at J, leaving 7 bases unmatched. This CDR3 comprises 13 residues. The CDR3 nucleotides are TGTGCCAGCAACCGGGGGGGATCAGACGAGCAGTACTTC. It yields the protein CASNRGGSDEQYF.

This chain joins TRBV7-9 and TRBJ2-7, with 8 nucleotides matching TRBD1. CDR3 length equals 16 residues. Germline values: CDR1 SEHNR, CDR2 FQNEAQ (reference sequence). V was clipped by 1 base and J by 2 bases; unmatched bases: 7. In DNA form, the CDR3 reads TGTGCCAGCAGCTTAGTTATCGGGACAGGAGCCTACGAGCAGTACTTC. Protein product: CASSLVIGTGAYEQYF.

This clone has only one observation. The chain is built from TRBV9 and TRBJ1-4, with D possibly matching TRBD1 (6 bases). The CDR3 contains 14 residues. V lost 6 bases to trimming and J lost 6 bases, with 15 bases between them. The germline V gene has CDR1 SGDLS and CDR2 YYNGEE. CDR3 amino acids: CASTRGGADEKLFF. CDR3 coding DNA: TGTGCCAGCACCCGGGGGGGGGCGGATGAAAAACTGTTTTTT.

The chain carries TRBV19 and TRBJ1-5; D remains unclear. CDR1 and CDR2 from the germline V gene are LNHDA and SQIVND (reference sequence). With 7 bases removed from V and 7 bases from J, the gap between germline ends came to 11 bases. CDR3 length: 12 residues. The CDR3 is CASNGYGQPQHF. The CDR3 nucleotides read TGTGCCAGTAACGGGTACGGCCAGCCCCAGCATTTT.

V usage is TRBV2 and J usage is TRBJ2-5; tentatively, D is TRBD1 (5 bases). CDR3 length: 15 amino acids. Looked up from germline, CDR1 is SNHLY and CDR2 is FYNNEI. The V gene lost 3 bases and the J gene lost 0 bases, with 11 bases spanning the gap. CDR3 residues: CASSDDRRNQETQYF. The CDR3 DNA is TGTGCCAGCAGTGACGACAGAAGAAACCAAGAGACCCAGTACTTC.

The V gene is TRBV5-4, the J gene TRBJ2-7; 7 nucleotides match TRBD1. The CDR3 is 14 amino acids. Trimming removed 4 bases from V and 7 bases from J; junction bases left unmatched: 11. Germline V lookup: CDR1 SGHNT, CDR2 YYREEE (reference sequence). CDR3 sequence (DNA): TGTGCCAGCAGCCTGGAAAACAGGGGAATGGAGCAGTACTTC. It specifies CASSLENRGMEQYF.

This clone was observed a few times. This same CDR3 is encoded by further DNA sequences in the sample. The chain carries TRBV28 and TRBJ2-7; weak D call: TRBD2 (6 bases). Germline CDR1 reads MDHEN; CDR2 reads SYDVKM. The CDR3 is made up of 17 amino acids. Trimming took off 0 bases at V and 0 bases at J, with 15 bases between the two ends. The CDR3 reads CASSLWAPSESSYEQYF. As DNA, the CDR3 is TGTGCCAGCAGTTTATGGGCTCCTAGCGAGAGCTCCTACGAGCAGTACTTC.

This chain connects TRBV6-5 to TRBJ1-2; tentative D call: TRBD1 (6 bases). CDR3 length equals 14 residues. Per the germline V gene, CDR1 is MNHEY and CDR2 is SVGAGI. Trimming took off 6 bases at V and 1 base at J, with 12 bases between the two ends. CDR3 DNA: TGTGCCAGCAGACGGACAGTTTATAACTATGGCTACACCTTC. Protein: CASRRTVYNYGYTF.

This clone was counted a single time. The chain recombines TRBV2 with TRBJ2-7; a weak D match, TRBD1 (6 bases). Trimming removed 4 bases at V and 3 bases at J, with 16 bases between. The CDR3 loop spans 15 amino acids. Germline V lookup: CDR1 SNHLY, CDR2 FYNNEI. The CDR3 DNA follows: TGTGCCAGCAGTGGAGGGACATCAGAACTCTACGAGCAGTACTTC. Amino acids: CASSGGTSELYEQYF.

The chain links TRBV5-1 to TRBJ1-6; tentative D call: TRBD1 (6 bases). CDR1 is SGHRS and CDR2 is YFSETQ in the germline V gene. The CDR3 totals 18 residues. Trimming removed 0 bases from V and 4 bases from J, with 17 bases in between. The CDR3 sequence is CASSLAVGTSRYNSPLHF. The CDR3 DNA sequence: TGCGCCAGCAGCTTGGCCGTGGGGACAAGTAGATATAATTCACCCCTCCACTTT.

The genes are TRBV3-1 (or the pseudogene TRBV3-2) and TRBJ2-7; a weak D match, TRBD2 (5 bases). V lost 2 bases and J 0 bases, leaving 5 bases between the germline ends. Germline V gene lookup returns CDR1 LGHDT and CDR2 YNNKEL (reference sequence). The CDR3 covers 13 residues. The DNA for the CDR3 is TGTGCCAGCAGCCAACGGGACTCCTACGAGCAGTACTTC. It translates to CASSQRDSYEQYF.

The chain's CDR3 is CASSRQGQPQHF. The CDR3 bases are TGTGCCAGCAGTCGACAGGGTCAGCCCCAGCATTTT. This chain uses TRBV12-3 or TRBV12-4 with TRBJ1-5; TRBD1 matches at 7 bases. J was trimmed by 6 bases and V by 5 bases; bases with no gene match: 1. This CDR3 comprises 12 residues.

Here the CDR3 reads CASSNFDRVGNQPQHF. DNA for the CDR3: TGTGCCAGTAGTAACTTCGACAGGGTAGGCAATCAGCCCCAGCATTTT. J is TRBJ1-5 and V is TRBV19; 7 bases line up with TRBD1. Unmatched junction bases numbered 8, after V lost 4 bases and J lost 2 bases. This CDR3 is built from 16 residues. Germline V gene lookup returns CDR1 LNHDA and CDR2 SQIVND (reference sequence).

This chain links TRBV29-1 with TRBJ2-1, with D perhaps TRBD2 (5 bases). The CDR3 is 15 amino acids. V lost 0 bases, J lost 6 bases, and 15 bases lay in between. Germline lookup yields CDR1 SQVTM and CDR2 ANQGSEA. The CDR3 loop reads CSVEDPLAIGNEQFF. CDR3 nucleotides: TGCAGCGTTGAAGATCCTCTAGCAATTGGCAATGAGCAGTTCTTC.

The table lists this clone with a few counts. V is TRBV30 and J is TRBJ2-7; 9 bases agree with TRBD2. This CDR3 contains 15 residues. CDR1 is GTSNPN and CDR2 is SVGIG in the germline V gene (reference sequence). Trimming removed 2 bases from V and 0 bases from J; junction bases left unmatched: 5. The CDR3 loop is CAWSPTSGPSYEQYF. The CDR3 coding sequence is TGTGCCTGGAGTCCCACTAGCGGGCCCTCCTACGAGCAGTACTTC.

The genes are TRBV6-5 and TRBJ1-5; possibly TRBD1 for D (5 bases). The germline V gene encodes CDR1 MNHEY and CDR2 SVGAGI. There are 14 residues in the CDR3. V lost 4 bases and J 2 bases, leaving 9 bases between the germline ends. The CDR3 region has the DNA TGTGCCAGCAGTTCCATAGGGGGCAATCAGCCCCAGCATTTT. Translated, it gives CASSSIGGNQPQHF.